These 32 T cell receptor beta chains originate from one sample sequenced in a study of T cell responses to AZD1222 COVID-19 vaccine. Profiling relied on immunoSEQ multiplex PCR, and the TCRdb table lists in-frame clones only, not all of them. Among fewer than 150,000 clones listed, around 90% were seen once. The sample here was peripheral blood, taken on day 0 of AZD1222 vaccination. These receptors originate from an adult in good health.

The rearrangement links TRBV6-5 to TRBJ1-6, with a tentative D call TRBD1 (5 bases). The CDR3 is made up of 14 amino acids. The V gene lost 5 bases and the J gene lost 10 bases, with 15 bases spanning the gap. In germline, CDR1 is MNHEY, CDR2 SVGAGI. CDR3 amino acids: CASSREGLGSPLHF. CDR3 DNA sequence: TGTGCCAGCAGTCGGGAGGGGTTGGGGTCACCCCTCCACTTT.

The gene calls are TRBV5-6 and TRBJ1-2, with 8 positions matching TRBD1. Losses at the gene ends were 7 bases for V and 3 bases for J; bases not matched to a gene: 14. The germline V gene has CDR1 SGHDT and CDR2 YYEEEE. CDR3 length: 16 residues. The CDR3 spells CASFAGQDNLHYGYTF. As DNA, the CDR3 is TGTGCCAGCTTCGCGGGACAGGACAATCTCCACTATGGCTACACCTTC.

The gene calls are TRBV20-1 and TRBJ2-5; 9 bases line up with TRBD2. Germline V lookup: CDR1 DFQATT, CDR2 SNEGSKA (reference sequence). This CDR3 has 15 residues. Trimming took 3 bases from V and 5 from J; bases not matched to a gene: 10. CDR3 residues: CSASPGSGRTETQYF. CDR3 nucleotide sequence: TGCAGTGCTAGTCCTGGGAGCGGGAGGACTGAGACCCAGTACTTC.

The chain combines TRBV19 with TRBJ1-5; D gene ambiguous. Trimming removed 0 bases from V and 0 bases from J, with 6 bases in between. The CDR3 has 15 residues. Germline CDR1 reads LNHDA; CDR2 reads SQIVND (reference sequence). The DNA for the CDR3 is TGTGCCAGTAGTATAGACAGCAATAGCAATCAGCCCCAGCATTTT. It is translated as CASSIDSNSNQPQHF.

This clone has just one count. The chain combines TRBV13 with TRBJ2-5; tentatively, D is TRBD2 (5 bases). Trimming took 5 bases from V and 2 from J, leaving 12 bases between them. This CDR3 contains 14 residues. Germline lookup yields CDR1 PRHDT and CDR2 FYEKMQ (reference sequence). The CDR3 is CASSLDSEQETQYF. CDR3 DNA: TGTGCCAGCAGCCTGGATAGCGAACAAGAGACCCAGTACTTC.

The rearrangement links TRBV7-2 to TRBJ2-7, with TRBD1 matching over 8 bases. With 5 bases clipped from V and 3 bases from J, the junction kept 9 bases outside the gene matches. The CDR3 consists of 15 residues. Germline V CDR1 and CDR2: SGHTA, FQGNSA. CDR3 sequence (DNA): TGTGCCAGCAGCACCGAAACAGGGGGTGTCTACGAGCAGTACTTC. Translating gives CASSTETGGVYEQYF.

This clone appeared once. The V gene is TRBV10-1, the J gene TRBJ2-1; 7 bases align to TRBD2. V trimming: 3 bases; J trimming: 8 bases; junction bases outside the gene matches: 4. Germline V gene sequence: CDR1 WNHNN, CDR2 SYGVQD (reference sequence). The CDR3 is 13 amino acids. CDR3 sequence reads: CASSDLAEDEQFF. The CDR3 region has the DNA TGCGCCAGCAGTGACCTAGCGGAGGATGAGCAGTTCTTC.

The CDR3 loop reads CASSPLERNTEAFF. DNA of the CDR3: TGTGCCAGCTCACCACTTGAGAGGAACACTGAAGCTTTCTTT. The chain recombines TRBV18 with TRBJ1-1; the D is unclear. The CDR3 runs to 14 residues. Germline values: CDR1 KGHSH, CDR2 LQKENI. Trimming left V 1 base short and J 1 base short, with 7 bases between.

The V gene is TRBV3-1 (or the pseudogene TRBV3-2), the J gene TRBJ2-7; 7 nucleotides agree with TRBD1. Trimming took 2 bases from V and 7 from J; bases not matched to a gene: 29. The CDR3 consists of 21 residues. CDR1 is LGHDT, CDR2 YNNKEL, per germline (reference sequence). The CDR3: CASSQLNPGQSQITGMVEQYF. In nucleotides, the CDR3 is TGTGCCAGCAGCCAATTAAACCCGGGACAGAGTCAAATTACGGGGATGGTAGAGCAGTACTTC.

This chain joins TRBV28 and TRBJ1-1; weak D call: TRBD1 (5 bases). The CDR3 totals 14 residues. The germline CDR1 and CDR2 sequences are MDHEN and SYDVKM. Trimming stripped 4 bases from V and 0 bases from J, with 9 bases between. CDR3 coding DNA: TGTGCCAGCAGTTGGGGCGGTATGAACACTGAAGCTTTCTTT. This encodes CASSWGGMNTEAFF.

This chain links TRBV6-5 with TRBJ1-4; TRBD1 is a possible D gene (6 bases). The CDR3 sequence is 14 residues long. Germline values: CDR1 MNHEY, CDR2 SVGAGI. Between the trimmed V and J ends, which lost 8 bases and 0 bases, there was a span of 10 bases. CDR3 sequence: CASRTDPTNEKLFF. The CDR3 region has the DNA TGTGCCAGCCGGACAGACCCAACTAATGAAAAACTGTTTTTT.

In DNA form, the CDR3 reads TGTGCCAGCAGTCCGACAGCAGATACGCAGTATTTT. Protein sequence: CASSPTADTQYF. The chain combines TRBV28 with TRBJ2-3; D is perhaps TRBD1 (5 bases). Trimming removed 5 bases at V and 4 bases at J, with 7 bases between. Per the germline V gene, CDR1 is MDHEN and CDR2 is SYDVKM. The CDR3 sequence is 12 residues long.

V gene TRBV29-1 combines with J gene TRBJ1-2; D gene unclear. From germline, CDR1 is SQVTM and CDR2 ANQGSEA. V was cut by 0 bases and J by 3 bases, with 17 bases left in between. This CDR3 spans 16 amino acids. As DNA, the CDR3 is TGCAGCGTTGAAGAAGGTTTCGCAGTAAGGTACTATGGCTACACCTTC. The encoded protein is CSVEEGFAVRYYGYTF.

The chain uses TRBV4-2 and TRBJ2-7, with TRBD1 as a possible D gene (5 bases). The CDR3 has 15 amino acids. The V and J ends lost 8 bases and 0 bases respectively, with 17 bases between them. Germline V gene sequence: CDR1 LGHNA, CDR2 YNFKEQ. The CDR3 loop reads CASSQAQGPSYEQYF. In nucleotides, the CDR3 is TGTGCCAGCTCACAGGCTCAGGGTCCCTCCTACGAGCAGTACTTC.

This sequence joins TRBV4-1 and TRBJ1-5; the match to TRBD1 covers 7 bases. Germline V gives CDR1 MGHRA, CDR2 YSYEKL. The CDR3 covers 13 residues. V lost 4 bases and J lost 7; bases outside the gene matches: 4. The CDR3 DNA reads TGCGCCAGCAGCCCCGACAGGGCCCAGCCCCAGCATTTT. This gives the protein CASSPDRAQPQHF.

This clone has only one observation. This rearrangement joins TRBV5-1 to TRBJ1-2; D remains ambiguous. The CDR3 has 12 residues. The V and J ends lost 0 bases and 7 bases respectively, with 7 bases between them. CDR1 is SGHRS and CDR2 is YFSETQ in the germline V gene. CDR3 protein: CASSLGYSGYTF. The CDR3 nucleotides are TGCGCCAGCAGCTTGGGGTATTCTGGCTACACCTTC.

The gene calls are TRBV6-2 or TRBV6-3 and TRBJ2-5; D is perhaps TRBD1 or TRBD2 (7 bases each). CDR1 and CDR2 (germline): MNHEY, SVGEGT. The germline V and J ends were trimmed by 5 bases and 5 bases, with 15 bases remaining between them. This CDR3 has 14 amino acids. DNA of the CDR3: TGTGCCAGCAGTCCCAGACAGGGAGGGGAGACCCAGTACTTC. It codes for CASSPRQGGETQYF.

This clone was detected once. This CDR3 reads CASQWGGTAGELFF. CDR3 in DNA: TGTGCCAGTCAATGGGGCGGGACGGCCGGGGAGCTGTTTTTT. The rearrangement uses TRBV19 and TRBJ2-2; D possibly corresponds to TRBD2 (6 bases). Looked up from germline, CDR1 is LNHDA and CDR2 is SQIVND (reference sequence). Trimming removed 8 bases at V and 6 bases at J, with 16 bases between. The CDR3 spans 14 residues. Full variable domain (remainder filled in from reference TRBV19 and TRBJ2-2): DGGITQSPKYLFRKEGQNVTLSCEQNLNHDAMYWYRQDPGQGLRLIYYSQIVNDFQKGDIAEGYSVSREKKESFPLTVTSAQKNPTAFYLCASQWGGTAGELFFGEGSRLTVL.

This rearrangement joins TRBV19 to TRBJ1-1; 7 nucleotides line up with TRBD1. The V segment lost 9 bases and the J segment 11 bases; nucleotides outside the gene matches: 9. This CDR3 is built from 11 residues. Per the germline V gene, CDR1 is LNHDA and CDR2 is SQIVND (reference sequence). Written as DNA, the CDR3 is TGTGCCAGCCGAAGGACAGGAAATGCTTTCTTT. Its protein is CASRRTGNAFF.

J is TRBJ2-3 and V is TRBV5-1; TRBD1 is a possible D gene (5 bases). Trimming pared 2 bases from V and 0 bases from J, leaving 10 bases between. CDR3 length: 15 residues. Germline V gives CDR1 SGHRS, CDR2 YFSETQ. CDR3 sequence reads: CASSLRGVSTDTQYF. In DNA form, the CDR3 reads TGCGCCAGCAGCTTAAGGGGCGTAAGCACAGATACGCAGTATTTT.

This clone was seen a single time. V usage is TRBV7-9 and J usage is TRBJ1-1; weak D call: TRBD1 (5 bases). Germline loops: CDR1 SEHNR, CDR2 FQNEAQ (reference sequence). This CDR3 contains 14 residues. V dropped 3 bases and J dropped 1 base, with 9 bases sitting between them. CDR3 amino acids: CASSFRAGNTEAFF. The DNA for the CDR3 is TGTGCCAGCAGCTTCAGGGCGGGGAACACTGAAGCTTTCTTT. The full variable domain, its missing parts supplied by reference TRBV7-9 and TRBJ1-1, is DTGVSQNPRHKITKRGQNVTFRCDPISEHNRLYWYRQTLGQGPEFLTYFQNEAQLEKSRLLSDRFSAERPKGSFSTLEIQRTEQGDSAMYLCASSFRAGNTEAFFGQGTRLTVV.

The CDR3 DNA sequence: TGCGCCAGCAGCCAAGCCCGGCTAGCGGGCCGCTCCTACAATGAGCAGTTCTTC. Its translation: CASSQARLAGRSYNEQFF. J is TRBJ2-1 and V is TRBV4-3, with 8 bases matching TRBD2. This CDR3 is built from 18 residues. With 1 base clipped from V and 0 bases from J, the junction kept 8 bases outside the gene matches. Germline CDR1 reads LGHNA; CDR2 reads YSLEER.

The V and J genes are TRBV7-3 and TRBJ2-1; 11 bases are a match to TRBD2. The CDR3 spans 15 residues. Germline CDR1 is SGHTA and CDR2 is FQGTGA. V lost 2 bases to trimming and J lost 11 bases; unmatched junction nucleotides: 8. This CDR3 is CASSLGHLAGGQQFF. Here the CDR3 DNA reads TGTGCCAGCAGCTTAGGGCACCTAGCGGGAGGTCAGCAGTTCTTC.

By proportion, this clone is large. This chain links TRBV15 with TRBJ2-7; the D call may be TRBD1 or TRBD2 (5 bases each). Germline V gives CDR1 LNHNV, CDR2 YYDKDF (reference sequence). The CDR3 is made up of 15 amino acids. Trimming took off 4 bases at V and 3 bases at J, with 16 bases between the two ends. The CDR3 sequence: CATSTGRDGDYEQYF. The CDR3 DNA sequence: TGTGCCACCAGCACGGGCCGGGACGGGGACTACGAGCAGTACTTC.

The rearrangement links TRBV11-1 to TRBJ2-7; 10 bases align to TRBD2. The CDR3 totals 13 residues. CDR1 SGHAT and CDR2 FQDESV come from the germline V gene (reference sequence). V lost 6 bases to trimming and J lost 3 bases; unmatched junction nucleotides: 2. The CDR3 spells CASSWTSGYEQYF. The CDR3 DNA sequence: TGTGCCAGCAGTTGGACTAGCGGCTACGAGCAGTACTTC.

The chain is built from TRBV2 and TRBJ1-5, with D uncertain. The CDR3 is made up of 15 amino acids. Germline V gene lookup returns CDR1 SNHLY and CDR2 FYNNEI. V was cut by 1 base and J by 2 bases, with 9 bases left in between. The CDR3 loop reads CASSEGRLGNQPQHF. In nucleotides, the CDR3 is TGTGCCAGCAGTGAAGGCAGGCTGGGCAATCAGCCCCAGCATTTT.

V usage is TRBV5-8 and J usage is TRBJ1-5; no firm D call. Germline assignment: CDR1 SGHTS and CDR2 YDEGEE. The V gene lost 0 bases and the J gene lost 2 bases, with 6 bases spanning the gap. This CDR3 comprises 14 residues. The CDR3 is CASSLERGNQPQHF. The CDR3 DNA reads TGTGCCAGCAGCTTGGAGAGGGGCAATCAGCCCCAGCATTTT.

This chain joins TRBV28 and TRBJ2-1; 9 positions match TRBD1. CDR1 is MDHEN and CDR2 is SYDVKM in the germline V gene. The trim removed 4 bases at V and 6 bases at J, leaving 7 bases unmatched. The CDR3 length is 15 residues. The chain's CDR3 is CASSSTGGTTNEQFF. The CDR3 bases are TGTGCCAGCAGTTCAACAGGGGGCACCACCAATGAGCAGTTCTTC.

This chain uses TRBV10-3 with TRBJ1-1, with no clear D. V lost 0 bases, J lost 8 bases, and 7 bases lay in between. Germline-derived CDR1 and CDR2 are ENHRY and SYGVKD. CDR3 size: 12 residues. CDR3 sequence (DNA): TGTGCCATCAGTGAGTCGGGGAGAGAAGCTTTCTTT. This gives the protein CAISESGREAFF.

The gene calls are TRBV30 and TRBJ1-4; no reliable D call. Trimming cost V 5 bases and J 3 bases, with 16 bases left between them. CDR1 and CDR2 from the germline V gene are GTSNPN and SVGIG (reference sequence). This CDR3 is 15 amino acids long. In nucleotides, the CDR3 is TGTGCCTGGGCCACCCGGACCGGGCCTAATGAAAAACTGTTTTTT. It encodes CAWATRTGPNEKLFF.

The rearrangement uses TRBV27 and TRBJ1-4; D gene unclear. V lost 3 bases to trimming and J lost 0 bases, with 11 bases between them. Germline CDR1 is MNHEY and CDR2 is SMNVEV (reference sequence). This CDR3 is 16 amino acids long. This chain's CDR3 is CASSFRSHATNEKLFF. CDR3 nucleotides: TGTGCCAGCAGTTTTCGCAGCCATGCAACTAATGAAAAACTGTTTTTT.

The chain carries TRBV27 and TRBJ1-1; TRBD1 might be the D (5 bases). The CDR3 contains 15 residues. Per the germline V gene, CDR1 is MNHEY and CDR2 is SMNVEV (reference sequence). Deletions cut 8 bases from V and 1 base from J, with 17 bases between. The CDR3 DNA follows: TGTGCCAGCGCCCCTGACGGGGCCCGGAACACTGAAGCTTTCTTT. As protein: CASAPDGARNTEAFF.